This is a list of T cell receptor beta chains from one sample in a study of early stage breast cancer tumors. TCRdb's copy holds only in-frame clones and misses some; the assay was immunoSEQ multiplex PCR. Of about 9,500 clones listed, roughly 70% are singletons. The sample was breast tumor tissue. The receptors stem from a person in their fifties with breast cancer. Each CDR3 is given with its conserved first and last residue. A D gene is named only where the DNA matches it firmly. Rows may omit the clone size; those that give it use once, few, many or a size class.

V,D,J,size,DNA,CDR3
TRBV28,.,TRBJ2-7,.,TGTGCCAGCAGAATTGACAGCTCCTACGAGCAGTACTTC,CASRIDSSYEQYF
TRBV2,TRBD1,TRBJ1-5,once,TGTGCCAGCAGAGCGGACAGGGGAAATCAGCCCCAGCATTTT,CASRADRGNQPQHF
TRBV6-1,.,TRBJ2-7,.,TGTGCCAGCAGTAACCTCCAGAGGACCTACGAGCAGTACTTC,CASSNLQRTYEQYF
TRBV7-9,.,TRBJ2-7,.,TGTGCCAGCATAGGGGCCTACGAGCAGTACTTC,CASIGAYEQYF
TRBV7-9,.,TRBJ2-3,.,TGTGCCAGCAGCTTAAGACTCACTCGGGAGGATACGCAGTATTTT,CASSLRLTREDTQYF
TRBV7-9,TRBD1,TRBJ1-4,.,TGTGCCAGCAGCTCTCCGCCGGGACAGAGTAGTGAAAAACTGTTTTTT,CASSSPPGQSSEKLFF
TRBV14,.,TRBJ1-2,few,TGTGCCAGCAGCCAAGACCAGTCCTATGGCTACACCTTC,CASSQDQSYGYTF
TRBV5-4,.,TRBJ1-2,.,TGTGCCAGCAGGCGGGAGCAGGGATATTTTAACTATGGCTACACCTTC,CASRREQGYFNYGYTF
TRBV6-5,TRBD1,TRBJ2-7,.,TGTGCCAGCAGCCGATCCGGGACAGGGGCGTACGAGCAGTACTTC,CASSRSGTGAYEQYF
TRBV7-9,.,TRBJ2-2,.,TGTGCCAGCAGCTTAGCGGTGAACACCGGGGAGCTGTTTTTT,CASSLAVNTGELFF
TRBV5-1,.,TRBJ1-6,few,TGCGCCAGCAGCTTTGCCTTGGGGGATGCCTCACCCCTCCACTTT,CASSFALGDASPLHF
TRBV5-1,TRBD1,TRBJ1-4,once,TGCGCCAGCAGCAAGGGACAGCCTAATGAAAAACTGTTTTTT,CASSKGQPNEKLFF
TRBV4-1,.,TRBJ1-1,once,TGCGCCAGCAGCCGACATCGATGGGGCAACACTGAAGCTTTCTTT,CASSRHRWGNTEAFF
TRBV18,.,TRBJ2-2,.,TGTGCCAGCTCACCCTGGGTCAAATCGAACACCGGGGAGCTGTTTTTT,CASSPWVKSNTGELFF
TRBV19,TRBD1,TRBJ1-2,.,TGTGCCAGTAGTATCGTTTGGGGTTCCTCGGGACAGAACTATGGCTACACCTTC,CASSIVWGSSGQNYGYTF
TRBV6-1,.,TRBJ1-5,.,TGTGCCACCCGTGAATACAGTGGAGAGCCCCAGCATTTT,CATREYSGEPQHF
TRBV7-9,.,TRBJ2-3,.,TGTGCCAGCAGCCTCGGACAGAGGTCTAGCACAGATACGCAGTATTTT,CASSLGQRSSTDTQYF
TRBV28,.,TRBJ2-3,.,TGTGCCAGCAGTTTCCCCCCAGATAGGGGGGGGCGGAACACAGATACGCAGTATTTT,CASSFPPDRGGRNTDTQYF
TRBV10-3,.,TRBJ2-2,.,TGTGCCATCAGTGAGCTAGGGGTAACCGGGGAGCTGTTTTTT,CAISELGVTGELFF
TRBV28,.,TRBJ2-7,.,TGTGCCAGCAGTTTGCCAGGGTCCTACGAGCAGTACTTC,CASSLPGSYEQYF
TRBV27,.,TRBJ2-5,.,TGTGCCAGCAGATCGGGGAAAGAGACCCAGTACTTC,CASRSGKETQYF
TRBV28,TRBD1,TRBJ1-1,few,TGTGCCAGCAGACAGGGGTTTGGCGAAGCTTTCTTT,CASRQGFGEAFF
TRBV11-2,.,TRBJ2-3,once,TGTGCCAGCACCTCTGGGTCAGATACGCAGTATTTT,CASTSGSDTQYF
TRBV11-2,TRBD2,TRBJ2-7,once,TGTGCCAGCACCAAAGCGAGCGGGGGGTTCTACGAGCAGTACTTC,CASTKASGGFYEQYF
TRBV10-3,TRBD2,TRBJ2-3,few,TGTGCCATCAGTGACGACGGCGGGGGGGCCTTGGATACGCAGTATTTT,CAISDDGGGALDTQYF
TRBV4-3,.,TRBJ2-1,.,TGCGCCAGCAGCCGTTACAATGAGCAGTTCTTC,CASSRYNEQFF